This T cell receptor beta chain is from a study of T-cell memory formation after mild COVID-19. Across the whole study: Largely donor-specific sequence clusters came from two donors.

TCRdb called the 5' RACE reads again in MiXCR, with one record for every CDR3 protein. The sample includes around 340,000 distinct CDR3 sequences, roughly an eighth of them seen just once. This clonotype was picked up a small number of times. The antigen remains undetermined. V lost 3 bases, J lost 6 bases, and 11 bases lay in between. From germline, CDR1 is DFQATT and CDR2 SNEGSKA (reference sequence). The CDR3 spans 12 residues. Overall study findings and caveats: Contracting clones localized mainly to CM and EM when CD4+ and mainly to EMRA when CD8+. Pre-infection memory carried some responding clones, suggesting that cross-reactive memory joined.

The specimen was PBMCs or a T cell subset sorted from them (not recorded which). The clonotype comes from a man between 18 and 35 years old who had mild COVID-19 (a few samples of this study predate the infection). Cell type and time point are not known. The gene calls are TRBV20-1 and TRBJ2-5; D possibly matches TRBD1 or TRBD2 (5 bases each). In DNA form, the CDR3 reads TGCAGTGCTAGTCGGGGCCTCCAGACCCAGTACTTC. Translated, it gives CSASRGLQTQYF.